This TCR beta chain was retrieved from a study of OX40 agonist ivuxolimab in advanced cancers. Study-wide context: An agonistic human IgG2 monoclonal antibody against OX40 (CD134) was given. Each dose-escalation patient presented with hepatocellular carcinoma, melanoma, renal cell or head and neck cancer.

This table comes from immunoSEQ multiplex PCR, and its TCRdb copy is limited to in-frame clones, with some not included. The sample records roughly 80,000 clones, approximately 92% being singletons. On this clone: At the DNA level, this CDR3 is encoded by other sequences in the same sample as well.

The sequence derives from an adult with an advanced solid tumor such as melanoma, head and neck, liver or kidney cancer. The sample consisted of CD4+ or CD8+ T cells sorted from blood, taken in a trial of the OX40 agonist ivuxolimab.

This CDR3 is CASSSRQGGGYTF. The CDR3 bases are TGTGCCAGCAGCTCGCGACAGGGGGGGGGCTACACCTTC. This chain uses TRBV7-2 with TRBJ1-2, with 9 bases that match TRBD1. CDR3 length: 13 residues. Per the germline V gene, CDR1 is SGHTA and CDR2 is FQGNSA. The trim removed 4 bases at V and 8 bases at J, leaving 5 bases unmatched.